The 16 T cell receptor beta chains reported below all come from one sample, sequenced in a study of blood T cell repertoires in COVID-19. Clones were sequenced by immunoSEQ multiplex PCR, and TCRdb holds only the in-frame ones, with some missing. The profile shows over 250,000 clones, 88% of them singletons. Sequenced material: PBMCs or T cells enriched from blood (not recorded which). These receptors came from a woman aged 30 to 39 who had recovered from COVID-19.

The CDR3 region is CASRQGTNEQFF. The DNA of the CDR3 is TGTGCCAGTAGACAGGGGACCAATGAGCAGTTCTTC. The J gene is TRBJ2-1, the V gene TRBV27, with 8 bases lining up with TRBD1. V shed 9 bases, J shed 6 bases, and the junction held 4 bases outside the gene matches. CDR1 is MNHEY, CDR2 SMNVEV, per germline (reference sequence). The CDR3 covers 12 residues.

This chain connects TRBV5-4 to TRBJ1-1; 11 bases are shared with TRBD1. Germline V gene data show CDR1 as SGHNT and CDR2 as YYREEE (reference sequence). CDR3 length: 19 amino acids. The V segment lost 9 bases and the J segment 0 bases; nucleotides outside the gene matches: 19. CDR3 region: CAIQGIRDRGSNMNTEAFF. The CDR3 region has the DNA TGTGCCATCCAAGGGATCCGGGACAGGGGGTCGAATATGAACACTGAAGCTTTCTTT.

CDR3 nucleotides: TGTGCCAGCAGCTTAGGGGGGGACAGATCCGGTACTAACTATGGCTACACCTTC. Translated: CASSLGGDRSGTNYGYTF. The chain links TRBV7-2 to TRBJ1-2; 7 nucleotides agree with TRBD1. Trimming at V came to 1 base and at J to 0 bases, leaving 11 bases not matched to a gene. Germline CDR1 is SGHTA and CDR2 is FQGNSA. The CDR3 loop spans 18 amino acids.

This chain uses TRBV24-1 with TRBJ2-3, with TRBD2 matching over 10 bases. This CDR3 spans 18 amino acids. CDR1 is KGHDR, CDR2 SFDVKD, per germline. J was trimmed by 2 bases and V by 5 bases; bases with no gene match: 12. The CDR3 DNA follows: TGTGCCACCAGTGCCATGGGGGTGCTAGCGGGAGCCACAGATACGCAGTATTTT. Protein sequence: CATSAMGVLAGATDTQYF.

This clone was seen only once. The chain carries TRBV27 and TRBJ1-3; a possible D gene is TRBD1 (6 bases). The CDR3 spans 14 residues. Trimming cost V 5 bases and J 6 bases, with 14 bases left between them. Germline CDR1 MNHEY, CDR2 SMNVEV (reference sequence). This CDR3 is CASSPGEGENTIYF. CDR3 in DNA: TGTGCCAGCAGTCCAGGGGAAGGGGAAAACACCATATATTTT.

A note on this clone: One end of the junction does not line up with germline, which may come from a read error. This rearrangement joins TRBV28 to TRBJ1-1, with 10 bases fitting TRBD1. The CDR3 extends over 16 amino acids. Germline lookup yields CDR1 MDHEN and CDR2 SYDVKM. CDR3 in DNA: TGTGCCAGCGGGACCCGGGACAGGGGTTTGAAGACTGAAGCTTTCTTT. As protein: CASGTRDRGLKTEAFF. Full variable domain (rest looked up from reference TRBV28 and TRBJ1-1): DVKVTQSSRYLVKRTGEKVFLECVQDMDHENMFWYRQDPGLGLRLIYFSYDVKMKEKGDIPEGYSVSREKKERFSLILESASTNQTSMYLCASGTRDRGLKTEAFFGQGTRLTVV.

This clone was counted a single time. This chain joins TRBV27 and TRBJ1-1, with TRBD1 matching 7 bases. V shed 0 bases and J 3 bases; nucleotides not matched to a gene: 4. The CDR3 is made up of 15 amino acids. CDR1 MNHEY and CDR2 SMNVEV come from the germline V gene (reference sequence). CDR3 residues: CASSLSRQGHTEAFF. Written as DNA, the CDR3 is TGTGCCAGCAGTTTATCTAGACAGGGCCACACTGAAGCTTTCTTT.

In its sample, this clone was seen once. The chain has TRBV6-2 or TRBV6-3 and TRBJ2-7, with a tentative D call TRBD1 (6 bases). The CDR3 length is 19 residues. Germline V gene sequence: CDR1 MNHEY, CDR2 SVGEGT. The V end was cut by 3 bases, the J end by 1 base, with 25 bases between. This CDR3 reads CASSYRFLSGTQPSYEQYF. The CDR3 DNA follows: TGTGCCAGCAGTTATCGATTCCTTAGTGGGACACAACCTTCCTACGAGCAGTACTTC.

This chain links TRBV11-2 with TRBJ2-6; D ambiguous. This CDR3 region has 16 residues. Germline CDR1 SGHAT, CDR2 FQNNGV. The V and J ends lost 1 base and 0 bases respectively, with 7 bases between them. The CDR3 spells CASSLVQSSGANVLTF. DNA for the CDR3: TGTGCCAGCAGCTTAGTCCAGTCCTCTGGGGCCAACGTCCTGACTTTC.

The sample holds one count of this clone. The chain is built from TRBV20-1 and TRBJ2-3; D not certain. V was cut by 7 bases and J by 7 bases, with 12 bases left in between. Germline V CDR1 and CDR2: DFQATT, SNEGSKA (reference sequence). This CDR3 contains 11 residues. The CDR3: CSGDHGNTQYF. CDR3 bases: TGCAGTGGCGATCACGGTAATACGCAGTATTTT.

V usage is TRBV7-3 and J usage is TRBJ2-5; TRBD2 matches at 8 bases. With V trimmed by 3 bases and J by 5 bases, 8 bases remained unmatched. There are 15 residues in the CDR3. Germline assignment: CDR1 SGHTA and CDR2 FQGTGA. CDR3: CASSFQAGEGETQYF. The DNA of the CDR3 is TGTGCCAGCAGCTTCCAAGCGGGGGAAGGGGAGACCCAGTACTTC.

The V call is TRBV19, the J call TRBJ2-7; 7 bases are a match to TRBD1. Germline values: CDR1 LNHDA, CDR2 SQIVND (reference sequence). The CDR3 spans 14 residues. Losses at the gene ends were 6 bases for V and 0 bases for J; bases not matched to a gene: 5. The CDR3 nucleotides read TGTGCCAGTAGCAAGGGACAGAACTCCTACGAGCAGTACTTC. Protein sequence: CASSKGQNSYEQYF.

V gene TRBV28 combines with J gene TRBJ1-1, with TRBD1 matching 9 bases. Losses at the gene ends were 7 bases for V and 1 base for J; bases not matched to a gene: 7. The CDR3 runs 15 residues. Germline assignment: CDR1 MDHEN and CDR2 SYDVKM. CDR3 in amino acids: CASKPNRGRNTEAFF. CDR3 nucleotide sequence: TGTGCCAGCAAACCTAACAGGGGGCGGAACACTGAAGCTTTCTTT. Full variable domain (outside the CDR3, taken from reference TRBV28 and TRBJ1-1): DVKVTQSSRYLVKRTGEKVFLECVQDMDHENMFWYRQDPGLGLRLIYFSYDVKMKEKGDIPEGYSVSREKKERFSLILESASTNQTSMYLCASKPNRGRNTEAFFGQGTRLTVV.

V usage is TRBV28 and J usage is TRBJ2-1; 13 bases line up with TRBD2. Germline CDR1 reads MDHEN; CDR2 reads SYDVKM. The J segment lost 9 bases and the V segment lost 5 bases, leaving 7 bases of the junction unmatched. The CDR3 has 15 residues. The DNA for the CDR3 is TGTGCCAGCAGTAGACTAGCGGGGGGCCTAATTGAGCAGTTCTTC. It codes for CASSRLAGGLIEQFF.

The chain joins TRBV7-8 to TRBJ2-1; possibly TRBD2 for D (6 bases). The CDR3 spans 14 residues. Trimming stripped 11 bases from V and 7 bases from J, with 21 bases between. Germline V gene lookup returns CDR1 SGHVS and CDR2 FQNEAQ. CDR3 nucleotides: TGTGCCCAACAAGGAGGGAGAATTAGGAATGAGCAGTTCTTC. Protein sequence: CAQQGGRIRNEQFF.

The chain links TRBV6-5 to TRBJ2-3; TRBD2 matches 14 bases. V lost 7 bases, J lost 5 bases, and 5 bases stayed unmatched. This CDR3 is built from 15 residues. CDR1 is MNHEY, CDR2 SVGAGI, per germline. The CDR3 is CASTGLAGVGDTQYF. The CDR3 DNA is TGTGCCAGCACGGGACTAGCGGGAGTAGGAGATACGCAGTATTTT.